The table lists the clone carrying this T cell receptor (beta chain) with a few counts. This entry is derived from a study of PD-L1 blockade in urothelial cancer. The ends lost 5 bases at V and 2 bases at J; junction bases unmatched: 8. CDR1 is MDHEN and CDR2 is SYDVKM in the germline V gene. The CDR3 covers 15 residues. Sample time point: peripheral blood 6 weeks after treatment start. The protocol was immunoSEQ multiplex PCR, while the TCRdb copy is restricted to in-frame clones and leaves out a portion. The sample records around 93,000 clones, roughly 83% being singletons. The source of this sequence is a man between 70 and 80 years old with urothelial cancer. The V call is TRBV28, the J call TRBJ2-7, with 8 positions matching TRBD1. Sample: PBMCs, taken around atezolizumab (anti-PD-L1) treatment. CDR3 amino acids: CASSDNRDRPYEQYF. DNA of the CDR3: TGTGCCAGCAGTGATAACCGGGACAGGCCCTACGAGCAGTACTTC.